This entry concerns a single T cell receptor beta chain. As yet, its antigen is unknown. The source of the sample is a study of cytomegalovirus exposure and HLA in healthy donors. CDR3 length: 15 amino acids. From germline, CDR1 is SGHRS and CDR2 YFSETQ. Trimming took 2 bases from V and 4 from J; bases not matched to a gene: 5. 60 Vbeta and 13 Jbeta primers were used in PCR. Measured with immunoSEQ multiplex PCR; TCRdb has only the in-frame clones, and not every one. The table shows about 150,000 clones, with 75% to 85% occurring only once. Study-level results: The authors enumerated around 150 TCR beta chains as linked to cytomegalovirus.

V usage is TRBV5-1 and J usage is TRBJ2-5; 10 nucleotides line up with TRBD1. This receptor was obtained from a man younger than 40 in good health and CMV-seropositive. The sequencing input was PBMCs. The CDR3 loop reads CASSLRTGGLETQYF. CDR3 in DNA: TGCGCCAGCAGCTTAAGGACAGGGGGTCTAGAGACCCAGTACTTC.